This T cell receptor (beta chain) was sequenced in a study of tumor-infiltrating lymphocytes in primary liver carcinoma. On the study more broadly: Tumors measured about 4 to 10 cm and were stage T1-T3 N0M0.

Reverse transcription of 500 ng total RNA with a constant-region primer produced TCR beta cDNA. Slightly modified ARM-PCR, run as three nested multiplex PCR rounds, produced the TCR beta libraries. Investigators reported that the first two PCR rounds, at about 9 cycles each, used TRBV1-TRBV30 forward primers with a C-beta reverse primer. A single record per CDR3 protein comes from TCRdb applying MiXCR to the multiplex PCR reads. The repertoire holds 55,000 to 65,000 distinct CDR3 sequences, with less than 75% as singletons. The roughly 19-33 mg bulk tissue piece was not sorted before simultaneous RNA and DNA extraction. This clonotype has just one count. A junction end diverges from the germline sequence, so it may reflect a read error. Germline CDR1 is SGHAT and CDR2 is FQNNGV. The CDR3 has 16 residues.

V is TRBV11-2 and J is TRBJ1-4, with D possibly being TRBD1 (5 bases). This clonotype was sampled from a man aged 40-49 years with primary liver carcinoma and hepatitis B virus infection. The sequencing sample was made of liver tumor tissue from sampling region 2. Subset of the sample: tumor region T2, inferior pole. This CDR3 is CANRKTPGGTNERLVF. The CDR3 DNA reads TGTGCCAACAGGAAGACTCCAGGAGGAACAAATGAAAGACTGGTTTTT.